This TCR beta chain came from a study of shared clonotypes between healthy human individuals. The data were produced by immunoSEQ multiplex PCR, yet TCRdb's version contains in-frame clones alone and is incomplete. The sample contains roughly 1,100,000 clones, more than 65% of which appear only once. With respect to this clone: The germline gene is not matched at one end of the junction; a read error may be the cause.

The clonotype originates from a man between 18 and 29 years old in good health. Material: memory CD4+ T cells sorted from blood. Subset specified: CD45RA-negative fraction.

Here the CDR3 reads CASSFDGGGNEQFF. The CDR3 DNA reads as TGTGCTAGCAGCTTTGACGGGGGTGGTAATGAGCAGTTCTTC. The V call is TRBV7-7, the J call TRBJ2-1, with D perhaps TRBD2 (6 bases). The germline gives CDR1 SSHAT, CDR2 FNYEAQ (reference sequence). CDR3 length: 14 residues.